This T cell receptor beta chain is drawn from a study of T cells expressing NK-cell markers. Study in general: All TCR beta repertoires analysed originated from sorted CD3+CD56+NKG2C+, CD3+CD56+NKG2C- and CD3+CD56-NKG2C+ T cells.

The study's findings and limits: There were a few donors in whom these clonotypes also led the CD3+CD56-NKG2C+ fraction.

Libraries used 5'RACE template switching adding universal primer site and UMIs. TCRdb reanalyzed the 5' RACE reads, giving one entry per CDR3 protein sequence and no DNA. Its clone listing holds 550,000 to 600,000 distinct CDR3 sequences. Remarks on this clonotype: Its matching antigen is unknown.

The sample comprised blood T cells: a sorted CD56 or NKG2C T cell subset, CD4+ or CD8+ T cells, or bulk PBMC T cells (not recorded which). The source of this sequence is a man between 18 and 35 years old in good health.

CDR3 protein: CASSPLAGTPRVYF. The V and J genes are TRBV12-3 or TRBV12-4 and TRBJ2-3; TCRdb designates TRBD2, a call that cannot be tested without DNA. CDR3 length: 14 amino acids.